This TCR beta chain was recorded in a study of T cells in localized non-small cell lung cancer. General study points: Longer survival (overall) was linked to higher T cell density in blood.

CDR1 and CDR2 (germline): MDHEN, SYDVKM. Trimming removed 5 bases at V and 4 bases at J, with 8 bases between. The CDR3 is made up of 13 amino acids. In regard to this clone: Its antigen is still unknown.

Measured with immunoSEQ multiplex PCR; TCRdb has only the in-frame clones, and not every one. In the table there are 70,000 to 100,000 clones, 80% of which are singletons. This clonotype was obtained from a female donor older than 55 with stage I lung adenocarcinoma. Sequenced material: peripheral blood, taken before any cancer treatment. J is TRBJ2-2 and V is TRBV28, with D uncertain. The CDR3 DNA follows: TGTGCCAGCAGTCCCCTGCCCACCGGGGAGCTGTTTTTT. Residues: CASSPLPTGELFF. Drawing the rest from reference TRBV28 and TRBJ2-2, the complete variable domain is DVKVTQSSRYLVKRTGEKVFLECVQDMDHENMFWYRQDPGLGLRLIYFSYDVKMKEKGDIPEGYSVSREKKERFSLILESASTNQTSMYLCASSPLPTGELFFGEGSRLTVL.